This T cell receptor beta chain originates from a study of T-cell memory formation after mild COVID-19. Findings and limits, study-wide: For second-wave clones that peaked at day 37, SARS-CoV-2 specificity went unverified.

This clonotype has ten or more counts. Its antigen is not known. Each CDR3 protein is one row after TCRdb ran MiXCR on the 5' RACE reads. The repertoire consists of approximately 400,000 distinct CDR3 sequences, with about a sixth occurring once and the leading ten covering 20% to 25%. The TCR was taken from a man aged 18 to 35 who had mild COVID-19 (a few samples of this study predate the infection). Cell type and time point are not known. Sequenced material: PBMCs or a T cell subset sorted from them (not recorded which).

The chain's CDR3 is CASSSQGIRRNQPQHF. Here the CDR3 DNA reads TGTGCCAGCAGCTCCCAGGGAATTCGACGCAATCAGCCCCAGCATTTT. This chain connects TRBV7-8 to TRBJ1-5, with a tentative D call TRBD1 (5 bases). The CDR3 contains 16 residues. The V end was cut by 4 bases, the J end by 2 bases, with 15 bases between. The germline V gene encodes CDR1 SGHVS and CDR2 FQNEAQ.